This section outlines one TCR beta chain sequence together with its context. Antigen: not known. It was into CD45RA+ naive and CD45RA-negative memory subsets that the CD4+ cells were split. The sample originates from a study of shared clonotypes between healthy human individuals. The CDR3 is made up of 15 amino acids. V shed 5 bases and J shed 6 bases, with 19 bases lying between them. Looked up from germline, CDR1 is SGHTA and CDR2 is FQGNSA. Broader study findings: Across a few donors, naive CD4 shared around 5.3%, naive CD8 less than 4%, memory CD4 over 2%, memory CD8 approximately 0.4%. Lower generation probabilities were found for non-shared clonotypes than for those shared by all four donors.

Every subset's genomic DNA went evenly onto several immunoSEQ plates. Generated by immunoSEQ multiplex PCR, the TCRdb table keeps only in-frame clones and is missing some. The profile covers approximately 980,000 clones, with more than 75% appearing a single time and about 1.5% taken by the ten largest. The source material was memory CD4+ T cells sorted from blood. The subset here: CD45RA-negative fraction. The TCR sequence derives from a man aged 18 to 30 in good health. The chain couples TRBV7-2 to TRBJ2-5; possibly TRBD1 for D (6 bases). The CDR3 nucleotides read TGTGCCAGCAGCCCGGGGCCACAGGGTCAAAAGACCCAGTACTTC. Its translation is CASSPGPQGQKTQYF.